These 19 T cell receptor beta chains originate from one sample sequenced in a study of technical replicates of blood from several donors. Sequencing was performed with immunoSEQ multiplex PCR; in TCRdb, only in-frame clones are kept and a portion is missing. The sample comprises approximately 78,000 clones, roughly 92% of which are singletons, and around 0.38% rests with the top ten. The source material was T cells isolated from PBMCs. These TCRs come from a human donor in good health.

Details on this clone: A read error may account for a junction end that differs from germline. This rearrangement joins TRBV4-1 to TRBJ1-2; possible D gene TRBD1, 5 bases. This CDR3 has 15 residues. Germline CDR1 MGHRA, CDR2 YSYEKL. The CDR3 DNA is TGCGCCGGCAGCCAAGACACTGTCAGGGCCCATGGCTACACCTTC. Its protein is CAGSQDTVRAHGYTF.

This clone was observed a handful of times. V is TRBV4-3 and J is TRBJ1-1; unclear D gene. This CDR3 contains 14 residues. Deletions cut 3 bases from V and 1 base from J, with 9 bases between. In germline, CDR1 is LGHNA, CDR2 YSLEER. This CDR3 reads CASSQERANTEAFF. CDR3 DNA: TGCGCCAGCAGCCAGGAGAGAGCGAACACTGAAGCTTTCTTT.

The chain recombines TRBV29-1 with TRBJ1-1, with D possibly being TRBD1 (6 bases). Germline values: CDR1 SQVTM, CDR2 ANQGSEA. Between the trimmed V and J ends, which lost 8 bases and 3 bases, there was a span of 19 bases. The CDR3 contains 14 residues. This CDR3 is CSFPQGQRDTEAFF. CDR3 nucleotides: TGCAGCTTCCCCCAGGGGCAGAGAGACACTGAAGCTTTCTTT.

The chain uses TRBV10-3 and TRBJ2-2, with 7 bases fitting TRBD1. The CDR3 has 14 residues. CDR1 ENHRY and CDR2 SYGVKD come from the germline V gene. The junction had 7 bases not matched to a gene; V was cut back by 6 bases and J by 6 bases. The CDR3 loop is CAIRGDSRAGELFF. CDR3 nucleotide sequence: TGTGCCATCAGAGGGGACAGTAGAGCCGGGGAGCTGTTTTTT.

The gene calls are TRBV2 and TRBJ2-7; D might be TRBD2 (6 bases). Germline-derived CDR1 and CDR2 are SNHLY and FYNNEI. Trimming removed 6 bases from V and 4 bases from J, with 19 bases in between. CDR3 length: 15 amino acids. CDR3 DNA sequence: TGTGCCAGCAGGTCGAGGGCTAGCGTTTCTTACGAGCAGTACTTC. Translating it yields CASRSRASVSYEQYF.

V gene TRBV21-1 combines with J gene TRBJ2-2; the table gives TRBD2 as D, unverified against the DNA. TRBV21-1 is shown as a pseudogene. This CDR3 is built from 21 residues. CDR3 bases: TGTGCCAGCAGCAAAGAACCGCCAGCGGGAGCTCTTCTTGGCCGTCCCGGGGAGCTGTTTTTT. Amino acids: CASSKEPPAGALLGRPGELFF.

The V and J genes are TRBV2 and TRBJ2-3, with TRBD1 identical over 7 bases. This CDR3 spans 16 amino acids. Germline V gene sequence: CDR1 SNHLY, CDR2 FYNNEI. The junction had 7 bases not matched to a gene; V was cut back by 3 bases and J by 1 base. CDR3 sequence (DNA): TGTGCCAGCAGTGATCTCAGGGGGTTTGGCACAGATACGCAGTATTTT. Translating it yields CASSDLRGFGTDTQYF.

V and J are TRBV6-5 and TRBJ2-2; D unclear. This CDR3 is 13 amino acids long. Germline CDR1 and CDR2: MNHEY and SVGAGI. The ends were cut back, 6 bases at V and 5 bases at J, with 10 bases in the middle. CDR3 DNA: TGTGCCAGCAGACTAACACCAACCGGGGAGCTGTTTTTT. This gives the protein CASRLTPTGELFF.

The chain carries TRBV11-2 and TRBJ1-4; no reliable D call. The V gene's germline CDR1 is SGHAT and CDR2 FQNNGV. This CDR3 is built from 16 residues. Deletions cut 4 bases from V and 3 bases from J, with 15 bases between. CDR3 residues: CASSSGGVLANEKLFF. The DNA of the CDR3 is TGTGCCAGCAGCTCGGGTGGCGTGTTAGCTAATGAAAAACTGTTTTTT.

This chain connects TRBV27 to TRBJ1-5, with D possibly being TRBD1 (5 bases). The length of the CDR3 is 14 residues. Germline V gene lookup returns CDR1 MNHEY and CDR2 SMNVEV (reference sequence). Between the trimmed V and J ends, which lost 5 bases and 5 bases, there was a span of 13 bases. CDR3 loop: CASSPPGSHQPQHF. DNA for the CDR3: TGTGCCAGCAGTCCACCAGGGTCTCATCAGCCCCAGCATTTT.

The rearrangement uses TRBV5-1 and TRBJ2-6, with D perhaps TRBD1 (6 bases). V lost 4 bases to trimming and J lost 2 bases, with 10 bases between them. Germline V gene lookup returns CDR1 SGHRS and CDR2 YFSETQ. The CDR3 is 15 residues long. CDR3 region: CASSAQGAGANVLTF. Written as DNA, the CDR3 is TGCGCCAGCAGCGCACAGGGAGCTGGGGCCAACGTCCTGACTTTC.

The V and J genes are TRBV6-5 and TRBJ2-1, with TRBD1 matching 7 bases. The CDR3 has 15 amino acids. The germline gives CDR1 MNHEY, CDR2 SVGAGI. V lost 3 bases, J lost 4 bases, and 6 bases stayed unmatched. This chain's CDR3 is CASSYTGAGYNEQFF. The CDR3, as DNA: TGTGCCAGCAGTTATACAGGGGCCGGGTACAATGAGCAGTTCTTC.

V and J are TRBV7-3 and TRBJ1-2, with D hard to call. Trimming took 2 bases from V and 5 from J, leaving 15 bases between them. This CDR3 is 15 amino acids long. The V gene's germline CDR1 is SGHTA and CDR2 FQGTGA. CDR3 sequence: CASSLASGGLYGYTF. The CDR3 nucleotides are TGTGCCAGCAGCTTAGCATCAGGTGGTCTTTATGGCTACACCTTC.

This chain uses TRBV9 with TRBJ2-7; 11 bases are shared with TRBD2. The germline V gene encodes CDR1 SGDLS and CDR2 YYNGEE. The trim removed 0 bases at V and 3 bases at J, leaving 5 bases unmatched. This CDR3 comprises 16 residues. CDR3 protein: CASSVGGGLADYEQYF. Written as DNA, the CDR3 is TGTGCCAGCAGCGTAGGGGGGGGACTAGCGGACTACGAGCAGTACTTC.

The chain uses TRBV5-1 and TRBJ1-1; unclear D gene. V was clipped by 5 bases and J by 4 bases, with 9 bases between them. Looked up from germline, CDR1 is SGHRS and CDR2 is YFSETQ. This CDR3 is 12 amino acids long. The CDR3 loop is CASSVTGTEAFF. DNA for the CDR3: TGCGCCAGCAGTGTAACGGGCACTGAAGCTTTCTTT.

The chain carries TRBV7-3 and TRBJ2-3, with 8 bases fitting TRBD2. Per germline, CDR1 SGHTA and CDR2 FQGTGA. With 5 bases clipped from V and 0 bases from J, the junction kept 4 bases outside the gene matches. The CDR3 is made up of 15 amino acids. CDR3: CASSQLAVSTDTQYF. CDR3 DNA sequence: TGTGCCAGCAGCCAACTAGCGGTTAGCACAGATACGCAGTATTTT. Complete variable domain (other parts from reference TRBV7-3 and TRBJ2-3): GAGVSQTPSNKVTEKGKYVELRCDPISGHTALYWYRQSLGQGPEFLIYFQGTGAADDSGLPNDRFFAVRPEGSVSTLKIQRTERGDSAVYLCASSQLAVSTDTQYFGPGTRLTVL.

The CDR3 is CASSIDEFGGPNTEAFF. The CDR3 DNA reads TGTGCCAGTAGTATAGATGAATTCGGGGGGCCAAACACTGAAGCTTTCTTT. The chain uses TRBV19 and TRBJ1-1; the D gene is possibly TRBD1 (6 bases). The V end was cut by 0 bases, the J end by 2 bases, with 16 bases between. Germline CDR1 and CDR2: LNHDA and SQIVND (reference sequence). The CDR3 sequence is 17 residues long.

J is TRBJ2-2 and V is TRBV27; 8 positions agree with TRBD2. Germline assignment: CDR1 MNHEY and CDR2 SMNVEV (reference sequence). With 10 bases clipped from V and 9 bases from J, the junction kept 13 bases outside the gene matches. CDR3 length: 14 amino acids. In DNA, the CDR3 is TGTGCCACCCGGGGGGGGAACTTCAACCGGGAGCTGTTTTTT. As protein: CATRGGNFNRELFF.

This sequence joins TRBV5-8 and TRBJ1-2; possible D gene TRBD1, 5 bases. The CDR3 spans 14 residues. The germline CDR1 and CDR2 sequences are SGHTS and YDEGEE. The V and J ends lost 4 bases and 6 bases respectively, with 16 bases between them. The CDR3 spells CASSLKGTSHGYTF. In DNA, the CDR3 is TGTGCCAGCAGCCTGAAGGGGACTTCACATGGCTACACCTTC.